These T cell receptor beta chains were read from a single sample in a study of blood T cell repertoires in COVID-19. Assay used: immunoSEQ multiplex PCR; TCRdb lists only in-frame clones, some missing. This table has roughly 99,000 clones, about four fifths appearing once. The sample taken for sequencing was peripheral blood. These receptors all stem from a woman older than 75 with active or convalescent COVID-19. The CDR3 runs from the conserved cysteine through the conserved F or W. The D gene is left open where the match is weak. Rows give clone size only sometimes, using once, few, many, or a class for an expanded clone.

v_call	d_call	j_call	clone_size	cdr3_aa	cdr3_nt
TRBV7-2	TRBD2	TRBJ2-5	once	CASSSRATSGYAETQYF	TGTGCCAGCAGCTCGAGGGCGACTAGCGGGTACGCAGAGACCCAGTACTTC
TRBV18	.	TRBJ1-4	.	CASSPLGTHNEKLFF	TGTGCCAGCTCACCATTGGGGACACATAATGAAAAACTGTTTTTT
TRBV5-4	.	TRBJ1-2	.	CASSEDSSNYGYTF	TGTGCCAGCAGCGAGGACAGCTCTAACTATGGCTACACCTTC
TRBV14	TRBD2	TRBJ2-7	.	CASSPLGGSTEQYF	TGTGCCAGCAGCCCCTTGGGCGGGAGTACCGAGCAGTACTTC
TRBV5-1	.	TRBJ2-7	.	CASSWGAGDAPYEQYF	TGCGCCAGCAGCTGGGGTGCGGGTGATGCCCCCTACGAGCAGTACTTC
TRBV6-6	.	TRBJ2-7	.	CASSPFYEQYF	TGTGCCAGCAGCCCCTTCTACGAGCAGTACTTC
TRBV6-5	.	TRBJ1-4	.	CASKQDGELGKLFF	TGTGCCAGCAAACAAGACGGAGAATTGGGAAAACTGTTTTTT
TRBV2	.	TRBJ1-1	.	CASIWDEGTLNTEAFF	TGTGCCAGCATATGGGACGAGGGGACTTTGAACACTGAAGCTTTCTTT
TRBV11-3	.	TRBJ1-1	.	CASSFTSGGGESAFF	TGTGCCAGCAGCTTCACCAGTGGGGGGGGCGAGTCGGCTTTCTTT
TRBV15	.	TRBJ2-6	.	CATSRSSGANVLTF	TGTGCCACCAGCCGGAGCTCTGGGGCCAACGTCCTGACTTTC